This entry lists 7 T cell receptor beta chains sequenced from one sample in a study of T cell repertoires in cytomegalovirus infection. TCRdb fed the reads into MiXCR, producing one record per CDR3 protein. The repertoire holds 500,000 or so distinct CDR3 sequences, with approximately 15% as singletons. The sequenced material came from CD8+ T cells from PBMCs. The receptors were sampled from a human donor in good health (CMV status not recorded). Some clones in this sample may be carry-over from other donors' samples.

The chain links TRBV5-1 to TRBJ2-3; weak D call: TRBD2 (6 bases). CDR3 length: 16 residues. In germline, CDR1 is SGHRS, CDR2 YFSETQ. Trimming pared 1 base from V and 7 bases from J, leaving 19 bases between. Written as DNA, the CDR3 is TGCGCCAGCAGCTTGCTCCTAGCGCAAGAGGGTTATACGCAGTATTTT. It is translated as CASSLLLAQEGYTQYF.

In this sample, this clonotype turned up many times. V usage is TRBV7-9 and J usage is TRBJ1-6, with 9 bases lining up with TRBD1. The CDR3 length is 15 residues. The V segment lost 4 bases and the J segment 6 bases; nucleotides outside the gene matches: 4. The germline gives CDR1 SEHNR, CDR2 FQNEAQ (reference sequence). CDR3 DNA: TGTGCCAGCAGCTCAACGGGACAGGGTAATTCACCCCTCCACTTT. This encodes CASSSTGQGNSPLHF. Looking up the rest from reference TRBV7-9 and TRBJ1-6 gives the full variable domain: DTGVSQNPRHKITKRGQNVTFRCDPISEHNRLYWYRQTLGQGPEFLTYFQNEAQLEKSRLLSDRFSAERPKGSFSTLEIQRTEQGDSAMYLCASSSTGQGNSPLHFGNGTRLTVT.

This rearrangement joins TRBV7-9 to TRBJ1-6; D unresolved. Germline lookup yields CDR1 SEHNR and CDR2 FQNEAQ (reference sequence). Trimming cost V 1 base and J 5 bases, with 15 bases left between them. The CDR3 sequence is 17 residues long. The CDR3 loop is CASSLGRRTINNSPLHF. CDR3 in DNA: TGTGCCAGCAGCTTAGGTCGCCGAACCATTAATAATTCACCCCTCCACTTT.

At least ten counts were recorded for this clonotype. V and J are TRBV12-3 or TRBV12-4 and TRBJ1-6; 9 nucleotides match TRBD1. The CDR3 runs 14 residues. The J segment lost 10 bases and the V segment lost 6 bases, leaving 7 bases of the junction unmatched. CDR3 coding DNA: TGTGCCAGCAGCCTGGACAGGGGTAGATCACCCCTCCACTTT. Protein sequence: CASSLDRGRSPLHF.

This clonotype came up many times. DNA for the CDR3: TGCAGTGCTAGACTCGTCGGGGCCTTCTTCTACGAGCAGTACTTC. Its protein product is CSARLVGAFFYEQYF. The chain joins TRBV20-1 to TRBJ2-7; tentatively, D is TRBD1 or TRBD2 (5 bases each). Trimming pared 2 bases from V and 3 bases from J, leaving 17 bases between. The germline V gene has CDR1 DFQATT and CDR2 SNEGSKA (reference sequence). The CDR3 is 15 residues long.

There are a few counts of this clonotype. The J gene is TRBJ2-3, the V gene TRBV20-1; a possible D gene is TRBD2 (7 bases). The CDR3 consists of 15 residues. V was trimmed by 2 bases and J by 1 base, leaving 13 bases between them. Germline V CDR1 and CDR2: DFQATT, SNEGSKA (reference sequence). Written as DNA, the CDR3 is TGCAGTGCTAGATGGTGGGGGGGGCGCACAGATACGCAGTATTTT. This sequence encodes CSARWWGGRTDTQYF.

This clonotype came up many times. The chain recombines TRBV7-9 with TRBJ2-7; the D is unclear. Germline V lookup: CDR1 SEHNR, CDR2 FQNEAQ (reference sequence). Trimming stripped 4 bases from V and 3 bases from J, with 10 bases between. The length of the CDR3 is 13 residues. DNA of the CDR3: TGTGCCAGCAGCTCCCTATTCCGCTACGAGCAGTACTTC. This sequence encodes CASSSLFRYEQYF.